Listed here are 15 T cell receptor beta chains from one sample, sequenced in a study of CD8+CD57+ T cells in acquired aplastic anemia. Genomic DNA provided the template from which TCR beta VDJ and CDR3 profiles were obtained. TCRdb reprocessed the reads via MiXCR and lists one record per CDR3 protein. The sample has approximately 260,000 distinct CDR3 sequences, approximately 86% seen once. Sequencing was done on patients that had shown CD8+CD57+ cell expansion by flow cytometry. Sequenced: sorted CD4+, CD8+, or CD8+CD57+ T cells (not recorded which) from PBMCs. These receptors originate from a human donor with aplastic anemia.

This chain joins TRBV11-1 and TRBJ1-2; unclear D gene. This CDR3 contains 14 residues. Germline CDR1 reads SGHAT; CDR2 reads FQDESV (reference sequence). V lost 5 bases and J lost 5, with 15 bases in between. The CDR3 loop reads CASSPPPECYGYTF. Here the CDR3 DNA reads TGTGCCAGCAGCCCCCCCCCGGAATGTTATGGCTACACCTTC. Drawing the rest from reference TRBV11-1 and TRBJ1-2, the complete variable domain is EAEVAQSPRYKITEKSQAVAFWCDPISGHATLYWYRQILGQGPELLVQFQDESVVDDSQLPKDRFSAERLKGVDSTLKIQPAELGDSAMYLCASSPPPECYGYTFGSGTRLTVV.

The J gene is TRBJ1-2, the V gene TRBV2, with D unclear. Germline V gene data show CDR1 as SNHLY and CDR2 as FYNNEI. V was trimmed by 5 bases and J by 14 bases, leaving 21 bases between them. CDR3 size: 13 residues. The CDR3 loop is CASSQGRIHDQTF. CDR3 nucleotides: TGTGCCAGCAGTCAAGGCCGGATACATGACCAGACCTTC.

This chain connects TRBV5-6 to TRBJ1-4; D remains unclear. CDR1 is SGHDT, CDR2 YYEEEE, per germline. The CDR3 totals 16 residues. V was shortened by 4 bases and J by 4 bases, with 17 bases between the two germline ends. The CDR3 region is CASSMERRALNEKLFF. The CDR3 nucleotides read TGTGCCAGCAGCATGGAGAGGAGGGCTCTTAATGAAAAACTGTTTTTT.

The rearrangement uses TRBV29-1 and TRBJ1-1, with 8 positions matching TRBD1. Germline values: CDR1 SQVTM, CDR2 ANQGSEA. V was clipped by 4 bases and J by 11 bases; unmatched bases: 21. The CDR3 is made up of 16 amino acids. The CDR3 protein is CSVAYPQTGAAANAFF. In nucleotides, the CDR3 is TGCAGCGTTGCCTATCCCCAGACAGGGGCGGCGGCGAACGCTTTCTTT.

With regard to this clonotype: Here the CDR3 omits its conserved ending phenylalanine or tryptophan, so a read error is the likely source. It is unclear where the CDR3 begins or ends on the DNA, so no DNA is shown, and the CDR3 is as TCRdb lists it. The chain joins TRBV7-6 to TRBJ1-2. The CDR3 spans 13 residues, counting both ends. The V gene's germline CDR1 is SGHVS and CDR2 FNYEAQ. CDR3 loop: CASSPGLLRAPTL.

The J gene is TRBJ1-6, the V gene TRBV7-8; D is ambiguous. From germline, CDR1 is SGHVS and CDR2 FQNEAQ. This CDR3 has 15 residues. Trimming took off 0 bases at V and 18 bases at J, with 21 bases between the two ends. CDR3 sequence reads: CASSLAVGPDTQYHF. CDR3 DNA: TGTGCCAGCAGCTTAGCGGTAGGTCCCGATACGCAGTACCACTTT.

As for this clonotype: One end of the junction fails to match germline, which may point to a read error. This chain uses TRBV7-9 with TRBJ2-5, with D perhaps TRBD2 (6 bases). CDR3 size: 14 residues. Germline-derived CDR1 and CDR2 are SEHNR and FQNEAQ (reference sequence). CDR3 sequence: CASSWGSGHYNEQF. Here the CDR3 DNA reads TGTGCCAGCAGCTGGGGTAGCGGCCATTACAATGAGCAGTTC.

The chain joins TRBV7-9 to TRBJ1-2; D might be TRBD1 (5 bases). CDR1 SEHNR and CDR2 FQNEAQ come from the germline V gene (reference sequence). The CDR3 runs to 16 residues. Trimming shortened V by 11 bases and J by 3 bases, and 25 bases separated the two germline ends. DNA of the CDR3: TGTGCCGGACACTGGGAGAGGGAGGCCCACGACTATGGCTACACCTTC. Translated: CAGHWEREAHDYGYTF.

The V gene is TRBV10-3, the J gene TRBJ1-1; D is ambiguous. The germline V and J ends were trimmed by 3 bases and 4 bases, with 12 bases remaining between them. The CDR3 consists of 14 residues. The germline CDR1 and CDR2 sequences are ENHRY and SYGVKD. The CDR3 DNA is TGTGCCATCAGTGAAAACCCGGGAGGCACTGAAGCTTTCTTT. It encodes CAISENPGGTEAFF.

The chain combines TRBV5-4 with TRBJ1-2; 8 nucleotides align to TRBD1. The trim removed 4 bases at V and 3 bases at J, leaving 8 bases unmatched. The CDR3 has 15 amino acids. Germline CDR1 SGHNT, CDR2 YYREEE (reference sequence). CDR3 in amino acids: CASSRGQGADYGYTF. The DNA for the CDR3 is TGTGCCAGCAGCCGAGGACAGGGCGCCGACTATGGCTACACCTTC.

On this clonotype: The conserved phenylalanine or tryptophan is not found at the CDR3 terminus, so this likely reflects a read error. It is unclear where the CDR3 begins or ends on the DNA, so no DNA is shown, and the CDR3 is as TCRdb lists it. V gene TRBV7-6 combines with J gene TRBJ2-1; the D call TRBD1 from the table was never checked on the DNA. Germline assignment: CDR1 SGHVS and CDR2 FNYEAQ. The CDR3 region is 13 residues in length, termini included. CDR3: CASSSDGGHSPLL.

This clonotype has a handful of counts. CDR3 protein: CAISEAGSYGYTF. The CDR3 bases are TGTGCCATCAGTGAAGCAGGTTCCTATGGCTACACCTTC. The chain combines TRBV10-3 with TRBJ1-2; D ambiguous. Trimming pared 3 bases from V and 4 bases from J, leaving 9 bases between. Looked up from germline, CDR1 is ENHRY and CDR2 is SYGVKD. CDR3 length: 13 residues.

This clonotype appeared a few times. The V call is TRBV2, the J call TRBJ2-3, with 8 bases lining up with TRBD2. This CDR3 is 14 amino acids long. The J segment lost 10 bases and the V segment lost 3 bases, leaving 9 bases of the junction unmatched. Germline V lookup: CDR1 SNHLY, CDR2 FYNNEI. CDR3 nucleotide sequence: TGTGCCAGCAGTGAGGCGGGAGGTCCCGAGCCGCAGTATTTT. It encodes CASSEAGGPEPQYF.

CDR3 protein: CASSPFKDTQYF. In DNA form, the CDR3 reads TGTGCCAGCAGCCCCTTTAAGGATACGCAGTATTTT. This chain connects TRBV10-3 to TRBJ2-3; no firm D call. The CDR3 length is 12 residues. CDR1 and CDR2 from the germline V gene are ENHRY and SYGVKD. V shed 10 bases and J shed 6 bases, with 14 bases lying between them.

Concerning this clonotype: Without the conserved terminal phenylalanine or tryptophan, this CDR3 likely stems from a read error. It is unclear where the CDR3 begins or ends on the DNA, so no DNA is shown, and the CDR3 is as TCRdb lists it. The chain uses TRBV7-8 and TRBJ1-4. Including both end residues, the CDR3 is 13 amino acids long. The V gene's germline CDR1 is SGHVS and CDR2 FQNEAQ. Here the CDR3 reads CASLFRLNADLLY.